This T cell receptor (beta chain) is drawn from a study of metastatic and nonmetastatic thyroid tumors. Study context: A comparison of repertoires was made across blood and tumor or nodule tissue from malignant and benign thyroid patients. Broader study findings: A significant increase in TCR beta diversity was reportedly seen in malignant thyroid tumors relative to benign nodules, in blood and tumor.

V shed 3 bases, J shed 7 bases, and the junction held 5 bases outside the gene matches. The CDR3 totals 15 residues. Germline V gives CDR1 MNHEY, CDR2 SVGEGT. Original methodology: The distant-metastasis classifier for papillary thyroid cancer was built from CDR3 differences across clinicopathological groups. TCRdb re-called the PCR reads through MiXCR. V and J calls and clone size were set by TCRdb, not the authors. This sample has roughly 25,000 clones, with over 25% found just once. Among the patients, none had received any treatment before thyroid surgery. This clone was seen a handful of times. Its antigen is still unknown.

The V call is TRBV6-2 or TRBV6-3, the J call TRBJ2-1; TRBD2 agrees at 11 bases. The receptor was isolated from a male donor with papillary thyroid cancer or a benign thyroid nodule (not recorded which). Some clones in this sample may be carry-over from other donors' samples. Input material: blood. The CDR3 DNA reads TGTGCCAGCAGTTATGGGACTAGCGGCGGGAATGAGCAGTTCTTC. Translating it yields CASSYGTSGGNEQFF.